These 2 T cell receptor beta chains were all obtained from the same sample, sequenced in a study of a mutant IDH1 vaccine in newly diagnosed glioma. Sequencing was performed with immunoSEQ multiplex PCR; in TCRdb, only in-frame clones are kept and a portion is missing. The sample yields tens of thousands of clones, about four fifths seen once. Time point defined: week 11, during vaccination. Vaccination comprised doses that each held 300 ug of mutant IDH1 20-mer peptide, plus topical imiquimod. The antigens of these receptors remain unknown. Material: PBMCs, obtained from a glioma patient whose treatment included an IDH1 peptide vaccine. These receptors were collected from a man aged 45-65 years with glioma.

The chain carries TRBV11-2 and TRBJ2-1; D remains unclear. Trimming cost V 5 bases and J 4 bases, with 9 bases left between them. CDR3 length: 13 residues. Germline lookup yields CDR1 SGHAT and CDR2 FQNNGV. The DNA of the CDR3 is TGTGCCAGCAGCCCGGCCCTTTACAATGAGCAGTTCTTC. Translation: CASSPALYNEQFF.

There are a few counts of this clone. The rearrangement uses TRBV27 and TRBJ1-1, with a possible D match to TRBD1 (5 bases). The CDR3 has 15 residues. Germline V gene lookup returns CDR1 MNHEY and CDR2 SMNVEV (reference sequence). V dropped 1 base and J dropped 4 bases, with 13 bases sitting between them. CDR3 in amino acids: CASSLFSFGGTEAFF. The CDR3 nucleotides are TGTGCCAGCAGTTTATTCAGTTTTGGGGGCACTGAAGCTTTCTTT.